The sequence of this T cell receptor (gamma chain) was determined in a study of gamma-delta T cells after stem cell transplantation. TCRdb reran clone calling via CATT on the RT-PCR reads. The sample shows several hundred gamma-chain clones, approximately 53% of them seen only once. The TCR was taken from a human donor. It is not recorded whose cells these are; they may come from a transplant donor. Sequenced sample: gamma-delta T cells.

In nucleotides, the CDR3 is TGTGCCTTGTGGGAGGTGCCAGAGTTGGGCAAAAAAATCAAGGTATTT. Translating gives CALWEVPELGKKIKVF. V and J are TRGV9 and TRGJP. TCRdb lists no J gene, so it was determined here by aligning the DNA to germline. CDR1 is GITISATS, CDR2 ISYDGTV, per germline (reference sequence). The CDR3 has 16 amino acids. V lost 0 bases and J lost 6; bases outside the gene matches: 2.